This T cell receptor beta chain was recorded in a study of cytomegalovirus exposure and HLA in healthy donors. A multiplex PCR was run with 60 Vbeta primers and 13 Jbeta primers. Per the authors' pipeline: Later analysis identified some 80 million unique TCR beta chains, approximately 11 million shared. TCRdb's copy holds only in-frame clones and misses some; the assay was immunoSEQ multiplex PCR. V and J calls and clone size are copied from that table; D and trimming were computed from the DNA. The sample contains about 210,000 clones, 78% of which appear only once. Study outcomes and limitations: Specificity for CMV antigens was confirmed in vitro for a few of the CMV-associated chains. Researchers reported in a later analysis that a missense DCLRE1C variant was tied to TCR beta V- and J-gene trimming.

About this clone: What it binds is unknown.

V dropped 10 bases and J dropped 0; count of bases not matched to a gene: 6. The CDR3 covers 14 residues. Germline V gene data show CDR1 as SNHLY and CDR2 as FYNNEI. The sequence was obtained from a boy under 18 in good health and CMV-seronegative. Sequencing input: PBMCs. The J gene is TRBJ2-1, the V gene TRBV2, with TRBD2 matching over 7 bases. CDR3 loop: CAILAESSYNEQFF. The CDR3 DNA reads TGTGCCATTCTAGCGGAAAGCTCCTACAATGAGCAGTTCTTC.